Listed below are T cell receptor beta chains from one sample, sequenced in a study of beta chain features in type 1 diabetes. Sequenced by immunoSEQ multiplex PCR; TCRdb stores in-frame clones only, minus some. The profile shows 250,000 to 400,000 clones, approximately 14% of them singletons. The sample taken for sequencing was central memory CD4+ T cells from blood. The receptor set was obtained from a man aged 30 to 39 in good health. Each CDR3 is given with its conserved first and last residue.

J | V | CDR3
TRBJ2-4 | TRBV21-1 | CASRGRVATRIQYF
TRBJ2-1 | TRBV4-1 | CASSPGLFNEQFF
TRBJ1-2 | TRBV27 | CASSFNPYGGDHFGYTF
TRBJ2-2 | TRBV6-5 | CASRKTGTTGELFF
TRBJ2-5 | TRBV5-4 | CASSRSGRQETQYF
TRBJ2-3 | TRBV27 | CASFSPSSTDTQYF
TRBJ2-2 | TRBV6-6 | CASSYGQALSAGELFF
TRBJ2-5 | TRBV4-3 | CASSQDWLNGKAQYF
TRBJ2-6 | TRBV27 | CASSWGTGANVLTF
TRBJ2-3 | TRBV5-4 | CASSPGSLELDTQYF
TRBJ2-1 | TRBV5-1 | CASSLSVGEQFF
TRBJ1-5 | TRBV11-2 | CASSLQGARNQPQHF
TRBJ1-1 | TRBV7-8 | CASLLWGGKKNTEAFF
TRBJ1-1 | TRBV5-8 | CASSLEQGRSTEAFF
TRBJ2-1 | TRBV29-1 | CSVEDPGGRYEQFF
TRBJ2-2 | TRBV5-4 | CASSAGGPYTGELFF
TRBJ2-1 | TRBV4-3 | CASSTDRGSYNEQFF
TRBJ1-2 | TRBV6-1 | CASTLTGSYGYTF
TRBJ1-5 | TRBV27 | CASRGTNSNQPQHF
TRBJ1-1 | TRBV6-5 | CASSYSSNTEAFF
TRBJ1-2 | TRBV28 | CASGSGSYYGYTF
TRBJ2-1 | TRBV14 | CASSLSGGRVYNEQFF
TRBJ2-7 | TRBV7-2 | CASSLRPPPYEQYF
TRBJ1-4 | TRBV5-1 | CASSRQADNEKLFF
TRBJ2-1 | TRBV6-7 | CASSPLAGVSNEQFF
TRBJ2-3 | TRBV5-1 | CASSLEGLGAADTQYF
TRBJ1-3 | TRBV19 | CASSITGSKISGNTIYF
TRBJ2-3 | TRBV7-2 | CASSHLTDTQYF
TRBJ1-5 | TRBV19 | CASSRETGLGSQPQHF
TRBJ1-1 | TRBV19 | CASSITANTEAFF
TRBJ2-7 | TRBV9 | CASSLAVLGREQYF
TRBJ1-5 | TRBV5-6 | CASSLGGSPQPQHF
TRBJ2-1 | TRBV6-5 | CASRTGVAQFF
TRBJ2-3 | TRBV9 | CASSPETRAYSTDTQYF
TRBJ2-5 | TRBV5-6 | CASSQPGEQETQYF
TRBJ1-3 | TRBV28 | CASSLFSPGQGTGNTIYF
TRBJ2-3 | TRBV5-6 | CASSSRVGVTADTQYF
TRBJ1-1 | TRBV15 | CATSRQGSTEAFF
TRBJ2-2 | TRBV5-4 | CASSSQLQGGTGELFF
TRBJ1-2 | TRBV5-1 | CASSGGANREGYTF
TRBJ1-2 | TRBV5-4 | CASSRDLPGYTF
TRBJ2-7 | TRBV10-3 | CAITSYRGYEQYF
TRBJ1-5 | TRBV11-3 | CASSLETNQPQHF
TRBJ1-4 | TRBV7-2 | CASSLDRGGSFGEKLFF
TRBJ2-3 | TRBV7-2 | CASSLVGLSTDTQYF
TRBJ2-1 | TRBV7-2 | CASSVSGRANEQFF
TRBJ2-1 | TRBV19 | CASSNFGLGRVNEQFF
TRBJ2-5 | TRBV6-6 | CASSAQGETQYF
TRBJ1-4 | TRBV7-2 | CASSPGPNEKLFF
TRBJ2-2 | TRBV5-4 | CASSPPPVGGRFGGELFF
TRBJ2-1 | TRBV15 | CATSRDRGLRLGNEQFF
TRBJ2-3 | TRBV6-1 | CASTLAGGTDTQYF
TRBJ2-1 | TRBV4-3 | CASSRTSGKRNEQFF
TRBJ2-7 | TRBV9 | CASSVGRTDTMEQYF